These T cell receptor beta chains were read from a single sample in a study of blood T cell repertoires in COVID-19. The table came from immunoSEQ multiplex PCR; TCRdb's copy has only in-frame clones and leaves some out. The sample records roughly 250,000 clones, 75% to 90% being singletons. Material for sequencing was PBMCs or T cells enriched from blood (not recorded which). These receptors all stem from a man between 35 and 55 years old who had recovered from COVID-19. The CDR3 runs from the conserved cysteine through the conserved F or W. Each record gives: CDR3 DNA, CDR3 protein, V gene, J gene, clone size, D gene. A D gene is named only where the DNA matches it firmly. Some rows have no size entry. The others give once, few or many, or a class for an expanded clone.

CDR3 DNA: TGTGCCAGCAGTGAATTTTTGTGGGGGGATAGCATAACTCTCTCTGGAAACACCATATATTTT
CDR3 protein: CASSEFLWGDSITLSGNTIYF
V gene: TRBV6-1
J gene: TRBJ1-3
clone size: -
D gene: -

CDR3 DNA: TGCGCCAGCAGCTTGAACGGAGGGGGGGCGGAGTACGAGCAGTACTTC
CDR3 protein: CASSLNGGGAEYEQYF
V gene: TRBV5-1
J gene: TRBJ2-7
clone size: many
D gene: -

CDR3 DNA: TGTGCCAGCAGCCCGGAGGGGACAGGGGTGAACACTGAAGCTTTCTTT
CDR3 protein: CASSPEGTGVNTEAFF
V gene: TRBV7-9
J gene: TRBJ1-1
clone size: many
D gene: TRBD1

CDR3 DNA: TGTGCCAGCAGCCAAGATACCAGCGGGCCTTACAATGAGCAGTTCTTC
CDR3 protein: CASSQDTSGPYNEQFF
V gene: TRBV4-2
J gene: TRBJ2-1
clone size: once
D gene: -

CDR3 DNA: TGCGCCAGCAGCCCAGAGGCGGGGGGTAACCCATACTACAATGAGCAGTTCTTC
CDR3 protein: CASSPEAGGNPYYNEQFF
V gene: TRBV5-1
J gene: TRBJ2-1
clone size: -
D gene: TRBD2

CDR3 DNA: TGTGCCAGCAGTTATGAGCAGGGGAGCACTGAAGCTTTCTTT
CDR3 protein: CASSYEQGSTEAFF
V gene: TRBV6-4
J gene: TRBJ1-1
clone size: -
D gene: -

CDR3 DNA: TGTGCCAGCAGTTTAGTCTCGAGCTCCTATAATTCACCCCTCCACTTT
CDR3 protein: CASSLVSSSYNSPLHF
V gene: TRBV27
J gene: TRBJ1-6
clone size: -
D gene: -

CDR3 DNA: TGCGCCAACCTACCCGGGAGGGTTGATACCGGGGAGCTGTTTTTT
CDR3 protein: CANLPGRVDTGELFF
V gene: TRBV5-1
J gene: TRBJ2-2
clone size: few
D gene: TRBD2

CDR3 DNA: TGTGCCAGCAGCGACCGGGAGGGCCGGCCCTACGAGCAGTACTTC
CDR3 protein: CASSDREGRPYEQYF
V gene: TRBV9
J gene: TRBJ2-7
clone size: once
D gene: TRBD2

CDR3 DNA: TGTGCCAGCAGCCTAGGGGGTTCCCCGAGGGTCTATGGCTACACCTTC
CDR3 protein: CASSLGGSPRVYGYTF
V gene: TRBV7-2
J gene: TRBJ1-2
clone size: -
D gene: -

CDR3 DNA: TGTGCCAGCAGCCAAAACCCGGGGGGTCTGGAGACCCAGTACTTC
CDR3 protein: CASSQNPGGLETQYF
V gene: TRBV3-1/TRBV3-2
J gene: TRBJ2-5
clone size: once
D gene: TRBD2

CDR3 DNA: TGTGCCAGCAGCTTAGAGAGGGGGTCTGGAAACACCATATATTTT
CDR3 protein: CASSLERGSGNTIYF
V gene: TRBV7-2
J gene: TRBJ1-3
clone size: once
D gene: -

CDR3 DNA: TGTGCCAGCAGCTTATATCTAGCGGGGGGATCTTACAATGAGCAGTTCTTC
CDR3 protein: CASSLYLAGGSYNEQFF
V gene: TRBV11-2
J gene: TRBJ2-1
clone size: -
D gene: TRBD2

CDR3 DNA: TGCGCCAGCAGCTTCGGGGGGGCAGCAGATACGCAGTATTTT
CDR3 protein: CASSFGGAADTQYF
V gene: TRBV5-1
J gene: TRBJ2-3
clone size: -
D gene: TRBD2

CDR3 DNA: TGCGCCAGCAGGACTGGCGGGAGTCTGGCTCTTGAGCAGTTCTTC
CDR3 protein: CASRTGGSLALEQFF
V gene: TRBV10-2
J gene: TRBJ2-1
clone size: -
D gene: TRBD2

CDR3 DNA: TGCAGCGTTGGCAGGGGAGGGGAAGCTTTCTTT
CDR3 protein: CSVGRGGEAFF
V gene: TRBV29-1
J gene: TRBJ1-1
clone size: -
D gene: -

CDR3 DNA: TGTGCCATCAGCGGGACACCGAACACTGAAGCTTTCTTT
CDR3 protein: CAISGTPNTEAFF
V gene: TRBV10-3
J gene: TRBJ1-1
clone size: -
D gene: -

CDR3 DNA: TGTGCCACTTTTTGGAGGTATGGCTACACCTTC
CDR3 protein: CATFWRYGYTF
V gene: TRBV19
J gene: TRBJ1-2
clone size: -
D gene: -

CDR3 DNA: TGTGCCAGCAGCAGGACAGGCAAGAGCTCTGGAAACACCATATATTTT
CDR3 protein: CASSRTGKSSGNTIYF
V gene: TRBV21-1
J gene: TRBJ1-3
clone size: -
D gene: -

CDR3 DNA: TGTGCCAGCATATCCACGGTGTCTCGAAACACCATATATTTT
CDR3 protein: CASISTVSRNTIYF
V gene: TRBV28
J gene: TRBJ1-3
clone size: -
D gene: -

CDR3 DNA: TGTGCCAGTACCTATATCGCGTCGGGGGATCAGCTCTTT
CDR3 protein: CASTYIASGDQLF
V gene: TRBV19
J gene: TRBJ1-1
clone size: -
D gene: -

CDR3 DNA: TGTGCCATCAAGTCGGGGGCTAACTATGGCTACACCTTC
CDR3 protein: CAIKSGANYGYTF
V gene: TRBV10-3
J gene: TRBJ1-2
clone size: -
D gene: -

CDR3 DNA: TGTGCCAGCAGCGTCGGGACAGTTCGATCTGGGGCCAACGTCCTGACTTTC
CDR3 protein: CASSVGTVRSGANVLTF
V gene: TRBV5-5
J gene: TRBJ2-6
clone size: -
D gene: TRBD1

CDR3 DNA: TGTGCCTTTTCGGACAGGGGGAATTCACCCCTCCACTTT
CDR3 protein: CAFSDRGNSPLHF
V gene: TRBV30
J gene: TRBJ1-6
clone size: -
D gene: TRBD1

CDR3 DNA: TGCGCCAGCAGTCAATCAGGACAGGTCTGTCCTATCCATGGCTACACCTTC
CDR3 protein: CASSQSGQVCPIHGYTF
V gene: TRBV23-1
J gene: TRBJ1-2
clone size: -
D gene: TRBD1

CDR3 DNA: TGCGCCAGCACCCGAATTGGGACAGGGAGCACCGGGGAGCTGTTTTTT
CDR3 protein: CASTRIGTGSTGELFF
V gene: TRBV5-1
J gene: TRBJ2-2
clone size: -
D gene: TRBD1

CDR3 DNA: TGTGCCAGCAGTTTTGAACAGGTTGCGCAGTACTTC
CDR3 protein: CASSFEQVAQYF
V gene: TRBV5-8
J gene: TRBJ2-7
clone size: once
D gene: -

CDR3 DNA: TGTGCCAGTAGTACTAGACGTAAGGATACGCAGTATTTT
CDR3 protein: CASSTRRKDTQYF
V gene: TRBV19
J gene: TRBJ2-3
clone size: few
D gene: -

CDR3 DNA: TGTGCCAGCAGCGTCATCGGGAGCACAGATACGCAGTATTTT
CDR3 protein: CASSVIGSTDTQYF
V gene: TRBV9
J gene: TRBJ2-3
clone size: -
D gene: -

CDR3 DNA: TGTGCCAGCAGTCCACCCGACAGCTTCAATCAGCCCCAGCATTTT
CDR3 protein: CASSPPDSFNQPQHF
V gene: TRBV28
J gene: TRBJ1-5
clone size: few
D gene: -

CDR3 DNA: TGTGCCAGCAGCCCCGGGATAGCGGTGAACACCGGGGAGCTGTTTTTT
CDR3 protein: CASSPGIAVNTGELFF
V gene: TRBV5-4
J gene: TRBJ2-2
clone size: -
D gene: -

CDR3 DNA: TGTGCCAGCAGTGAATCAGGGAACTCTGGAAACACCATATATTTT
CDR3 protein: CASSESGNSGNTIYF
V gene: TRBV25-1
J gene: TRBJ1-3
clone size: -
D gene: -

CDR3 DNA: TGCGCCAGCAGCCAGAACGGAGAGACCCAGTACTTC
CDR3 protein: CASSQNGETQYF
V gene: TRBV4-1
J gene: TRBJ2-5
clone size: -
D gene: -

CDR3 DNA: TGTGCCAGCAGCTTAGAGGTCACAAAATGGGACAGGGGACGCATAAATTGGGGCAATCAGCCCCAGCATTTT
CDR3 protein: CASSLEVTKWDRGRINWGNQPQHF
V gene: TRBV11-3
J gene: TRBJ1-5
clone size: -
D gene: TRBD1

CDR3 DNA: TGTGCCACCAGTACGGGGGGAACAGATACGCAGTATTTT
CDR3 protein: CATSTGGTDTQYF
V gene: TRBV24-1
J gene: TRBJ2-3
clone size: -
D gene: TRBD2

CDR3 DNA: TGTGCCAGCAGTTCCCAGGAGGGGCGGGCCCAGCATTTT
CDR3 protein: CASSSQEGRAQHF
V gene: TRBV6-2/TRBV6-3
J gene: TRBJ1-5
clone size: -
D gene: -

CDR3 DNA: TGCGCCAGCAGCCAAGATTGGCCAGCTAGATACCCCGGGGAGCTGTTTTTT
CDR3 protein: CASSQDWPARYPGELFF
V gene: TRBV4-1
J gene: TRBJ2-2
clone size: -
D gene: -

CDR3 DNA: TGTGCCAGCAGCTTAGCTAGCGGGCGCTACAATGAGCAGTTCTTC
CDR3 protein: CASSLASGRYNEQFF
V gene: TRBV7-2
J gene: TRBJ2-1
clone size: once
D gene: TRBD2

CDR3 DNA: TGTGCCTGGACCCCCGGGAGGGGGTTTTATGGCTACACCTTC
CDR3 protein: CAWTPGRGFYGYTF
V gene: TRBV30
J gene: TRBJ1-2
clone size: once
D gene: -

CDR3 DNA: TGTGCCAGCGGGACTGGGCAGCGGGGGGGTCCAGATACGCAGTATTTT
CDR3 protein: CASGTGQRGGPDTQYF
V gene: TRBV27
J gene: TRBJ2-3
clone size: -
D gene: TRBD2

CDR3 DNA: TGTGCCACCAGTGGCAGCTATGGCTACACCTTC
CDR3 protein: CATSGSYGYTF
V gene: TRBV19
J gene: TRBJ1-2
clone size: -
D gene: -

CDR3 DNA: TGTGCCAGCAGCTCGGGACTAGCGGGAGGAGGTGGAGAGACCCAGTACTTC
CDR3 protein: CASSSGLAGGGGETQYF
V gene: TRBV7-2
J gene: TRBJ2-5
clone size: -
D gene: TRBD2

CDR3 DNA: TGTGCCAGCAGCCCCCGGACACTTAACGAGCAGTACTTC
CDR3 protein: CASSPRTLNEQYF
V gene: TRBV9
J gene: TRBJ2-7
clone size: -
D gene: -

CDR3 DNA: TGTGCCAGCAGCTTAAGCGGGACAGAAGCCTCAGGATATGGCTACACCTTC
CDR3 protein: CASSLSGTEASGYGYTF
V gene: TRBV7-3
J gene: TRBJ1-2
clone size: -
D gene: TRBD1

CDR3 DNA: TGTGCCAGCAACCCTGGTGTTATCGGGACAGACTATGGCTACACCTTC
CDR3 protein: CASNPGVIGTDYGYTF
V gene: TRBV3-1/TRBV3-2
J gene: TRBJ1-2
clone size: -
D gene: TRBD1

CDR3 DNA: TGTGCCAGCAGCTTAGTGGGAGCAACGGAGCTGTTTTTT
CDR3 protein: CASSLVGATELFF
V gene: TRBV7-2
J gene: TRBJ2-2
clone size: once
D gene: -

CDR3 DNA: TGTGCCAGCAGGACTGTAGCGGGGGAAAAACAAGAGACCCAGTACTTC
CDR3 protein: CASRTVAGEKQETQYF
V gene: TRBV2
J gene: TRBJ2-5
clone size: -
D gene: TRBD2

CDR3 DNA: TGTGCCAGCAGTCGAAGCGGGGTCTCCTACAATGAGCAGTTCTTC
CDR3 protein: CASSRSGVSYNEQFF
V gene: TRBV6-6
J gene: TRBJ2-1
clone size: once
D gene: TRBD2

CDR3 DNA: TGTGCCAGCAGAGACAGGGTGAAATCGGTCGGGGAGCTGTTTTTT
CDR3 protein: CASRDRVKSVGELFF
V gene: TRBV6-5
J gene: TRBJ2-2
clone size: -
D gene: TRBD1

CDR3 DNA: TGTGCCAGCAGCGACAGGGGCCAGGGGTATGGCTACACCTTC
CDR3 protein: CASSDRGQGYGYTF
V gene: TRBV7-2
J gene: TRBJ1-2
clone size: -
D gene: TRBD1